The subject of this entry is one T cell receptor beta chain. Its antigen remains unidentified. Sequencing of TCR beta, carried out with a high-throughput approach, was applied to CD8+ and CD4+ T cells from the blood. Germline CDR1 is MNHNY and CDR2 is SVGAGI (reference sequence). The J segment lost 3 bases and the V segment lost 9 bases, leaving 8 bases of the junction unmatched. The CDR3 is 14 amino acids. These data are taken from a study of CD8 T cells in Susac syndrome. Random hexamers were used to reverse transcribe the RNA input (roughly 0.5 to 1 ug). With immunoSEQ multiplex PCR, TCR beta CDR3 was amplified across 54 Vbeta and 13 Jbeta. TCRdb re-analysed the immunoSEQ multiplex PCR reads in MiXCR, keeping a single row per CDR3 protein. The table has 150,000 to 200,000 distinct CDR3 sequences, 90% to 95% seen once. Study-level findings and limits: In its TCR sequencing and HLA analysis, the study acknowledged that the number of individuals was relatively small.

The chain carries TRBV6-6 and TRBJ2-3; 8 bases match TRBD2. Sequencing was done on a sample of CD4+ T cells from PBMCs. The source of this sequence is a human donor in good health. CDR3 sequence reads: CASRRGGRTDTQYF. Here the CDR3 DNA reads TGTGCCAGTCGTCGGGGGGGCCGTACAGATACGCAGTATTTT.